This T cell receptor beta chain was recorded in a study of identical twins. Study-level findings and limits: A lower insertion count was a feature of abundant cord blood beta clonotypes, with no such feature in memory repertoires.

With regard to this clonotype: Its antigen is as yet unknown.

The CDR3 is 15 residues long. Germline CDR1 and CDR2: DFQATT and SNEGSKA (reference sequence). After removal of 0 bases from V and 7 bases from J, the junction contained 11 bases not matched to a gene. Via MiXCR, TCRdb re-called the 5' RACE reads, giving one row per CDR3 protein. The profile shows 470,000 or so distinct CDR3 sequences, 20% to 30% of them singletons. These data also featured in a second study, about T cells expressing NK-cell markers.

The receptor's source is a young woman in good health. The rearrangement joins TRBV20-1 to TRBJ2-5, with 7 nucleotides matching TRBD1. What was sequenced was CD4+ T cells sorted from blood. CDR3 DNA: TGCAGTGCTAGAGATGGGAGACAGGGTGAGGCGACCCAGTACTTC. Translation gives CSARDGRQGEATQYF.